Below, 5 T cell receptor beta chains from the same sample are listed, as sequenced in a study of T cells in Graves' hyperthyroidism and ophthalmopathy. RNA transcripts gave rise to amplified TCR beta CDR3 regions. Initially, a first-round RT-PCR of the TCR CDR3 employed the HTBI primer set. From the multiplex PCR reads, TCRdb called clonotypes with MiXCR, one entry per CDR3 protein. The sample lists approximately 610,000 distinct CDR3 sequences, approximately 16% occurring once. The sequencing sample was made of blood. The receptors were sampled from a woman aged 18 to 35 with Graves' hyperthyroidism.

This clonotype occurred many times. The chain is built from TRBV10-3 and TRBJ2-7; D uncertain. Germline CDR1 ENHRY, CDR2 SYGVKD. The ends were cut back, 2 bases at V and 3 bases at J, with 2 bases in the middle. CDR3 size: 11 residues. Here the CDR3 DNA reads TGTGCCATCAGTGAGGGCTACGAGCAGTACTTC. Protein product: CAISEGYEQYF.

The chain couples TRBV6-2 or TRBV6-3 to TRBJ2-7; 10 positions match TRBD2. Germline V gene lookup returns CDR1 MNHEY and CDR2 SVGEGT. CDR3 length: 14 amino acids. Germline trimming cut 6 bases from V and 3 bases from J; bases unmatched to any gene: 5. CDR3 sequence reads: CASRVAGGFYEQYF. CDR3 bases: TGTGCCAGCAGAGTAGCGGGGGGTTTCTACGAGCAGTACTTC.

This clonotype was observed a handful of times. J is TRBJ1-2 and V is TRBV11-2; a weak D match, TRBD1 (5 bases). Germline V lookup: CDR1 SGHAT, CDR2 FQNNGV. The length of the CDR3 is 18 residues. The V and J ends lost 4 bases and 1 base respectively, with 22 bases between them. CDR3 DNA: TGTGCCAGCAGCTCCAAGGCCGGGACTCCTATAAGTAACTATGGCTACACCTTC. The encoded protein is CASSSKAGTPISNYGYTF.

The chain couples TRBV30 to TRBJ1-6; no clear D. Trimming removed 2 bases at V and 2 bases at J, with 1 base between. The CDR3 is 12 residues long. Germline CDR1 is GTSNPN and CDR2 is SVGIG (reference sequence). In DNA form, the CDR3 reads TGTGCCTGGAGTCCCTATAATTCACCCCTCCACTTT. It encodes CAWSPYNSPLHF. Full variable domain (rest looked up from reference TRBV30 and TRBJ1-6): SQTIHQWPATLVQPVGSPLSLECTVEGTSNPNLYWYRQAAGRGLQLLFYSVGIGQISSEVPQNLSASRPQDRQFILSSKKLLLSDSGFYLCAWSPYNSPLHFGNGTRLTVT.

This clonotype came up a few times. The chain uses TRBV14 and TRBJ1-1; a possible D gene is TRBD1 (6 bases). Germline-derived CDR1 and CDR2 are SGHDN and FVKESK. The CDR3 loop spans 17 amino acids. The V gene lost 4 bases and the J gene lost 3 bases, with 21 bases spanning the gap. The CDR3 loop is CASSRVKTGPYHTEAFF. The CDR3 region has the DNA TGTGCCAGCAGCCGCGTCAAGACAGGCCCTTACCACACTGAAGCTTTCTTT.